These 26 T cell receptor beta chains were all obtained from the same sample, sequenced in a study of sequential checkpoint blockade in melanoma. As to treatment: randomized to nivolumab then ipilimumab (arm A) or the reverse (arm B). The protocol was immunoSEQ multiplex PCR, while the TCRdb copy is restricted to in-frame clones and leaves out a portion. Among about 8,000 clones listed, around three fifths were seen once. The sample was CD8+ T cells sorted from blood (inferred from file names), taken from a patient given nivolumab and ipilimumab in sequence. The receptors were gathered from a human donor with melanoma.

V is TRBV6-5 and J is TRBJ1-1; D call uncertain. V lost 7 bases and J 11 bases, leaving 20 bases between the germline ends. CDR1 and CDR2 (germline): MNHEY, SVGAGI. This CDR3 comprises 13 residues. Written as DNA, the CDR3 is TGTGCCAGCACCTTACCTGGAGGTCTGGAGGCTTTCTTT. Translating gives CASTLPGGLEAFF.

The chain employs TRBV11-2 and TRBJ2-7; perhaps TRBD2 as D (5 bases). V was clipped by 3 bases and J by 3 bases, with 9 bases between them. The germline V gene encodes CDR1 SGHAT and CDR2 FQNNGV. The CDR3 contains 13 residues. The CDR3 bases are TGTGCCAGCAGCTTCGGGGTAAACTACGAGCAGTACTTC. Translated: CASSFGVNYEQYF.

This clone was seen once. V usage is TRBV11-2 and J usage is TRBJ1-2, with D perhaps TRBD1 (6 bases). Germline V gene lookup returns CDR1 SGHAT and CDR2 FQNNGV. CDR3 length equals 14 residues. V lost 5 bases and J 0 bases, leaving 10 bases between the germline ends. The CDR3 nucleotides read TGTGCCAGCAGCCCTGGACAGTCTAACTATGGCTACACCTTC. Translated: CASSPGQSNYGYTF.

The gene calls are TRBV5-1 and TRBJ1-1; TRBD1 aligns across 10 bases. Germline V gene sequence: CDR1 SGHRS, CDR2 YFSETQ. CDR3 size: 16 residues. The V segment lost 4 bases and the J segment 0 bases; nucleotides outside the gene matches: 6. CDR3 protein: CASSIGTGVLNTEAFF. Here the CDR3 DNA reads TGCGCCAGCAGCATAGGGACAGGGGTCCTGAACACTGAAGCTTTCTTT.

This clone is large (0.1 to 1%) by share. V is TRBV9 and J is TRBJ2-3; TRBD1 is a possible D gene (5 bases). There are 15 residues in the CDR3. V was cut by 0 bases and J by 0 bases, with 8 bases left in between. Germline values: CDR1 SGDLS, CDR2 YYNGEE. CDR3 loop: CASSVEGMSTDTQYF. In nucleotides, the CDR3 is TGTGCCAGCAGCGTAGAGGGGATGAGCACAGATACGCAGTATTTT.

This clone was seen a handful of times. V and J are TRBV5-6 and TRBJ1-1; D remains unclear. V lost 2 bases to trimming and J lost 3 bases, with 11 bases between them. Germline V gene lookup returns CDR1 SGHDT and CDR2 YYEEEE. The CDR3 has 14 residues. The CDR3 spells CASSLGLGDTEAFF. The CDR3 DNA sequence: TGTGCCAGCAGCTTAGGTCTCGGGGACACTGAAGCTTTCTTT. Variable domain in full (rest from reference TRBV5-6 and TRBJ1-1): DAGVTQSPTHLIKTRGQQVTLRCSPKSGHDTVSWYQQALGQGPQFIFQYYEEEERQRGNFPDRFSGHQFPNYSSELNVNALLLGDSALYLCASSLGLGDTEAFFGQGTRLTVV.

J is TRBJ2-7 and V is TRBV5-4, with 13 bases matching TRBD2. With 2 bases clipped from V and 2 bases from J, the junction kept 13 bases outside the gene matches. Germline lookup yields CDR1 SGHNT and CDR2 YYREEE (reference sequence). The CDR3 runs to 19 residues. The CDR3 nucleotides read TGTGCCAGCAGCTTTGGCAGCGGGACTAGCGGGGAGTTTACCTACGAGCAGTACTTC. Amino acid sequence: CASSFGSGTSGEFTYEQYF. Supplemented by reference TRBV5-4 and TRBJ2-7, the full variable domain reads ETGVTQSPTHLIKTRGQQVTLRCSSQSGHNTVSWYQQALGQGPQFIFQYYREEENGRGNFPPRFSGLQFPNYSSELNVNALELDDSALYLCASSFGSGTSGEFTYEQYFGPGTRLTVT.

This clone was seen a single time. J is TRBJ1-6 and V is TRBV28; D not resolved. Germline-derived CDR1 and CDR2 are MDHEN and SYDVKM. Trimming shortened V by 2 bases and J by 4 bases, and 6 bases separated the two germline ends. The CDR3 has 14 residues. The CDR3 region has the DNA TGTGCCAGCAGTTTAACGGTTTATAATTCACCCCTCCACTTT. Protein: CASSLTVYNSPLHF.

The chain employs TRBV6-5 and TRBJ2-7; D not resolved. The V end lost 8 bases, the J end lost 4 bases, and 6 bases lay between the germline ends. From germline, CDR1 is MNHEY and CDR2 SVGAGI. This CDR3 spans 10 amino acids. The CDR3 nucleotides are TGTGCCAGCGGCACATACGAGCAGTACTTC. Amino acid sequence: CASGTYEQYF.

V and J are TRBV7-8 and TRBJ2-7; D perhaps matches TRBD2 (5 bases). This CDR3 comprises 14 residues. The germline gives CDR1 SGHVS, CDR2 FQNEAQ. The ends were cut back, 5 bases at V and 3 bases at J, with 14 bases in the middle. CDR3 DNA sequence: TGTGCCAGCAGCCCGCCCGAGCGGCTCTACGAGCAGTACTTC. Translating gives CASSPPERLYEQYF.

In this sample, this clone turned up a few times. The CDR3 spells CASSLSGEKLFF. In nucleotides, the CDR3 is TGTGCCAGCAGTTTATCTGGCGAAAAACTGTTTTTT. The chain has TRBV27 and TRBJ1-4; D gene uncertain. Per germline, CDR1 MNHEY and CDR2 SMNVEV (reference sequence). V lost 0 bases to trimming and J lost 8 bases, with 4 bases between them. The length of the CDR3 is 12 residues.

This clone is labeled as medium-sized. V gene TRBV25-1 combines with J gene TRBJ1-6; no firm D call. CDR1 and CDR2 from the germline V gene are MGHDK and SYGVNS. CDR3 length: 13 amino acids. V was trimmed by 7 bases and J by 0 bases, leaving 4 bases between them. The CDR3 here is CASTGSYNSPLHF. For the CDR3, the DNA is TGTGCCAGCACCGGCTCCTATAATTCACCCCTCCACTTT.

The CDR3 here is CASSDSERNTEAFF. Here the CDR3 DNA reads TGTGCCAGCAGTGACTCGGAGAGGAACACTGAAGCTTTCTTT. The chain carries TRBV6-1 and TRBJ1-1; D is undetermined. This CDR3 has 14 residues. Germline V gene sequence: CDR1 MNHNS, CDR2 SASEGT. The germline V and J ends were trimmed by 3 bases and 1 base, with 9 bases remaining between them.

The rearrangement links TRBV29-1 to TRBJ2-7; the match to TRBD1 covers 10 bases. Germline V gene sequence: CDR1 SQVTM, CDR2 ANQGSEA. Unmatched junction bases numbered 0, after V lost 4 bases and J lost 6 bases. The CDR3 length is 11 residues. DNA for the CDR3: TGCAGCGTTGGGACAGGGGGCGAGCAGTACTTC. This translates into CSVGTGGEQYF.

The chain carries TRBV27 and TRBJ2-7; 7 positions agree with TRBD1. Germline CDR1 is MNHEY and CDR2 is SMNVEV (reference sequence). This CDR3 contains 13 residues. The trim removed 4 bases at V and 2 bases at J, leaving 2 bases unmatched. The CDR3 loop reads CASSWGTAYEQYF. CDR3 DNA sequence: TGTGCCAGCAGTTGGGGGACAGCCTACGAGCAGTACTTC.

On this clone: Compared with germline, one end of the junction differs, possibly owing to a read error. The same CDR3 is also encoded by other DNA sequences in this sample. The rearrangement uses TRBV7-9 and TRBJ2-7, with 10 bases aligning to TRBD1. This CDR3 has 15 amino acids. The V gene's germline CDR1 is SEHNR and CDR2 FQNEAQ (reference sequence). This chain's CDR3 is CASSQERTGGYEQYF. The CDR3 DNA follows: TGCGCCAGCAGCCAAGAGAGGACAGGGGGTTACGAGCAGTACTTC.

The genes are TRBV7-9 and TRBJ2-7, with D perhaps TRBD2 (6 bases). V was clipped by 6 bases and J by 5 bases, with 14 bases between them. This CDR3 is 13 amino acids long. Germline assignment: CDR1 SEHNR and CDR2 FQNEAQ (reference sequence). Here the CDR3 reads CASSPLGGNEQYF. CDR3 bases: TGTGCCAGCAGTCCCTTGGGGGGAAACGAGCAGTACTTC. Supplemented by reference TRBV7-9 and TRBJ2-7, the full variable domain reads DTGVSQNPRHKITKRGQNVTFRCDPISEHNRLYWYRQTLGQGPEFLTYFQNEAQLEKSRLLSDRFSAERPKGSFSTLEIQRTEQGDSAMYLCASSPLGGNEQYFGPGTRLTVT.

The chain employs TRBV19 and TRBJ1-5; possibly TRBD1 for D (6 bases). The germline V and J ends were trimmed by 5 bases and 1 base, with 9 bases remaining between them. The germline V gene encodes CDR1 LNHDA and CDR2 SQIVND (reference sequence). CDR3 size: 14 residues. The DNA of the CDR3 is TGTGCCAGTAGTTTCGGACAGAGCAATCAGCCCCAGCATTTT. Amino acid sequence: CASSFGQSNQPQHF.

This chain links TRBV6-1 with TRBJ2-7; D is perhaps TRBD1 (6 bases). Trimming took 0 bases from V and 2 from J, leaving 14 bases between them. The CDR3 is 16 residues long. The germline gives CDR1 MNHNS, CDR2 SASEGT. The DNA of the CDR3 is TGTGCCAGCAGTGAAGCAGGGGGTGCAGGGGCCTACGAGCAGTACTTC. This translates into CASSEAGGAGAYEQYF.

V usage is TRBV5-1 and J usage is TRBJ2-7; 8 bases are shared with TRBD1. Germline V gives CDR1 SGHRS, CDR2 YFSETQ. V shed 2 bases, J shed 3 bases, and the junction held 7 bases outside the gene matches. This CDR3 has 15 amino acids. The CDR3 region is CASSFAGGDFYEQYF. CDR3 nucleotide sequence: TGCGCCAGCAGCTTCGCAGGGGGCGATTTCTACGAGCAGTACTTC.

The chain links TRBV15 to TRBJ1-2; no definite D call. V was cut by 3 bases and J by 1 base, with 6 bases left in between. CDR3 length: 13 amino acids. In germline, CDR1 is LNHNV, CDR2 YYDKDF (reference sequence). DNA of the CDR3: TGTGCCACCAGCAGCACAAATAACTATGGCTACACCTTC. Translating gives CATSSTNNYGYTF.

The chain couples TRBV7-2 to TRBJ1-2; D may be TRBD1 (5 bases). Germline CDR1 is SGHTA and CDR2 is FQGNSA. The CDR3 has 16 amino acids. Trimming removed 0 bases from V and 5 bases from J, with 16 bases in between. CDR3 DNA sequence: TGTGCCAGCAGCTTAGCCGGGACTCCCGACTCTTATGGCTACACCTTC. Its protein product is CASSLAGTPDSYGYTF. The entire variable domain, with the rest obtained from reference TRBV7-2 and TRBJ1-2, is as follows: GAGVSQSPSNKVTEKGKDVELRCDPISGHTALYWYRQSLGQGLEFLIYFQGNSAPDKSGLPSDRFSAERTGGSVSTLTIQRTQQEDSAVYLCASSLAGTPDSYGYTFGSGTRLTVV.

This clone was recorded a few times. The CDR3 region has the DNA TGTGCCAGCAGCTTGGGGTTCGGGGGTTCTGGGGCCAACGTCCTGACTTTC. It codes for CASSLGFGGSGANVLTF. V usage is TRBV5-6 and J usage is TRBJ2-6, with D possibly being TRBD2 (6 bases). This CDR3 is built from 17 residues. CDR1 SGHDT and CDR2 YYEEEE come from the germline V gene. Trimming took 0 bases from V and 1 from J, leaving 11 bases between them.

This chain connects TRBV5-6 to TRBJ1-1; 8 nucleotides agree with TRBD1. V was pared by 3 bases and J by 0 bases, with 1 base of the junction left unmatched. Germline values: CDR1 SGHDT, CDR2 YYEEEE. The CDR3 runs 14 residues. The CDR3 nucleotides read TGTGCCAGCAGCTGGGACAGGATGAACACTGAAGCTTTCTTT. Residues: CASSWDRMNTEAFF.

This chain links TRBV19 with TRBJ1-2; D remains unclear. Germline V gives CDR1 LNHDA, CDR2 SQIVND (reference sequence). V was cut by 8 bases and J by 1 base, with 11 bases left in between. CDR3 size: 13 residues. This CDR3 is CASGAAFNYGYTF. The CDR3, as DNA: TGTGCCAGTGGTGCAGCGTTTAACTATGGCTACACCTTC.

This chain uses TRBV7-2 with TRBJ1-2; D gene ambiguous. CDR1 SGHTA and CDR2 FQGNSA come from the germline V gene. Trimming took 5 bases from V and 8 from J, leaving 15 bases between them. The CDR3 runs 13 residues. CDR3 nucleotide sequence: TGTGCCAGCAGCCCTGGGAGGCGGGAGGGCTACACCTTC. Its protein is CASSPGRREGYTF.